What follows describes a single T cell receptor beta chain. As processed by the authors: Reference gene primer amplification gave nucleated cell count estimates. The data were produced by immunoSEQ multiplex PCR, yet TCRdb's version contains in-frame clones alone and is incomplete. The V and J calls and the clone size are those of that table, but D and trimming were determined from the DNA. The sample holds under 300,000 clones, approximately 80% seen once. The data derive from a study of blood T cell repertoires in COVID-19. In germline, CDR1 is KGHDR, CDR2 SFDVKD. V shed 0 bases and J shed 1 base, with 14 bases lying between them. The CDR3 spans 17 residues.

The sample taken for sequencing was peripheral blood. The chain carries TRBV24-1 and TRBJ1-1; D is perhaps TRBD1 (6 bases). This sequence originates from a woman at least 80 years old with active or convalescent COVID-19. The CDR3 loop reads CATSDLQRWTANTEAFF. The CDR3 DNA follows: TGTGCCACCAGTGATTTGCAGAGGTGGACAGCGAACACTGAAGCTTTCTTT.